This TCR beta chain is drawn from a study of control samples from healthy donors and cancer patients. This CDR3 has 12 residues. V was cut by 3 bases and J by 8 bases, with 10 bases left in between. This clone has more than one count but fewer than ten. TCRdb's copy holds only in-frame clones and misses some; the assay was immunoSEQ multiplex PCR. Of some 77,000 clones listed, 85% to 90% are singletons. The chain carries TRBV12-3 or TRBV12-4 and TRBJ1-2; TRBD1 might be the D (6 bases). Sequencing was carried out using blood. The TCR comes from a woman aged 60 to 75 in good health. CDR3: CASSFGRGGYTF. CDR3 coding DNA: TGTGCCAGCAGTTTCGGCAGGGGAGGCTACACCTTC.